What follows describes a single T cell receptor beta chain. The V gene lost 6 bases and the J gene lost 8 bases, with 22 bases spanning the gap. The CDR3 extends over 15 amino acids. The second PCR ran about 6 to 12 cycles with a sample-barcoded 5' primer and J-beta primers. Using its own MiXCR run on the 5' RACE reads, TCRdb lists one record per CDR3 protein. Of about 1,400,000 distinct CDR3 sequences listed, approximately 59% are singletons. This specimen comes from a study of blood T cells in healthy people across ages. Material: blood. This chain connects TRBV12-3 or TRBV12-4 to TRBJ1-1; D might be TRBD1 (5 bases). The receptor was isolated from a man between 18 and 29 years old in good health. CDR3 sequence (DNA): TGTGCCAGCAGCACCACCGGGACGCCAAAGAGGGAAGCTTTCTTT. This codes for CASSTTGTPKREAFF.